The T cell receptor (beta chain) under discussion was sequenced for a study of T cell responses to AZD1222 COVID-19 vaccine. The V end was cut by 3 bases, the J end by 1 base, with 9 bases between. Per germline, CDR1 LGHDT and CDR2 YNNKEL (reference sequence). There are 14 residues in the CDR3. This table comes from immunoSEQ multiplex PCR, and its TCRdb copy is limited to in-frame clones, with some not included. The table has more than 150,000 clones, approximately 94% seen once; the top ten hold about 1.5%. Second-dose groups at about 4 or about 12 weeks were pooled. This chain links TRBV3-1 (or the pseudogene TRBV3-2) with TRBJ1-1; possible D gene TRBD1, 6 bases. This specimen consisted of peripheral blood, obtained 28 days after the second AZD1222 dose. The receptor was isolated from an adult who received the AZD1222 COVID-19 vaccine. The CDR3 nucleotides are TGTGCCAGCAGCCAGGCAGGGGCGAACACTGAAGCTTTCTTT. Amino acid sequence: CASSQAGANTEAFF.